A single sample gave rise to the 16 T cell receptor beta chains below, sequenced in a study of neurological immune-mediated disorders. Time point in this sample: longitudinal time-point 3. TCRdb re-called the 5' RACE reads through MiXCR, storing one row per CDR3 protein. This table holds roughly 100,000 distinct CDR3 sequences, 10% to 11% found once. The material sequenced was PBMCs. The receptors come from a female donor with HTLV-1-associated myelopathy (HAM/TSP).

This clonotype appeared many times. The CDR3 DNA is TGCAGTGCTAGCGGGGCCAGCAAAGAGACCCAGTACTTC. Translated, it gives CSASGASKETQYF. The chain carries TRBV20-1 and TRBJ2-5; TRBD1 or TRBD2 may be the D gene (5 bases each). Trimming took 3 bases from V and 3 from J, leaving 11 bases between them. In germline, CDR1 is DFQATT, CDR2 SNEGSKA (reference sequence). The CDR3 runs 13 residues.

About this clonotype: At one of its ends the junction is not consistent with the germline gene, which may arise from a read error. The DNA for the CDR3 is TGTGCCAGCAACTTAGCGGACAGGGACTACAATGAGCAGTTCTTC. Its protein product is CASNLADRDYNEQFF. The chain has TRBV7-9 and TRBJ2-1, with 8 bases matching TRBD1. The V gene's germline CDR1 is SEHNR and CDR2 FQNEAQ (reference sequence). The CDR3 loop spans 15 amino acids.

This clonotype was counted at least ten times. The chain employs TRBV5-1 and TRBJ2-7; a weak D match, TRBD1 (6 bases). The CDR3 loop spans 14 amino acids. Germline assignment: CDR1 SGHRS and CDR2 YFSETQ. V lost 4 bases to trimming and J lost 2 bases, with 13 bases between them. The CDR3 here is CASSPLGDTYEQYF. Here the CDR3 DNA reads TGCGCCAGCAGCCCCCTAGGGGACACCTACGAGCAGTACTTC.

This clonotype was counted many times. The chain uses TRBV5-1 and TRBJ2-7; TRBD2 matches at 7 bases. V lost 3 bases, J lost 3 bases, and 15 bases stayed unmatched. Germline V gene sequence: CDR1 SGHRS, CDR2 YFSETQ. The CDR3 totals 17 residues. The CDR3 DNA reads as TGCGCCAGCAGCTCCCGGCTGGGGGGGGGTCCATTCTACGAGCAGTACTTC. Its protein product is CASSSRLGGGPFYEQYF.

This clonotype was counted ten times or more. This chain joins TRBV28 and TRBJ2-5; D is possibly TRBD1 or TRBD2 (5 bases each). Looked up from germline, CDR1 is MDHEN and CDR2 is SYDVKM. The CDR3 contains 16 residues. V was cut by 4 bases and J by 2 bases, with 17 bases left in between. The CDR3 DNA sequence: TGTGCCAGCAGTTCCAGTCTTTGGGGGATTCAAGAGACCCAGTACTTC. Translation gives CASSSSLWGIQETQYF.

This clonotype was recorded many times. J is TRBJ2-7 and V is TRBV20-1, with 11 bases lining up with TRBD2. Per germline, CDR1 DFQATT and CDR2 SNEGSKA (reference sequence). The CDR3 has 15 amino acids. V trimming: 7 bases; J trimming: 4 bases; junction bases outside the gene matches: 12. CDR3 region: CSGGRPGLAEYEQYF. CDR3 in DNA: TGCAGTGGCGGACGACCGGGACTAGCGGAATACGAGCAGTACTTC.

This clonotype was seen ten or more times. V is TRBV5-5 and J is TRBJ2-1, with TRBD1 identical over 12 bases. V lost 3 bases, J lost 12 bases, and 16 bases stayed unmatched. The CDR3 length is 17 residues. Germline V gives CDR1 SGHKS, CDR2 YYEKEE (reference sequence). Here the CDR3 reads CASSSEPGQGALRGQFF. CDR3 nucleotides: TGTGCCAGCAGCTCGGAACCGGGACAGGGGGCGCTTAGGGGGCAGTTCTTC. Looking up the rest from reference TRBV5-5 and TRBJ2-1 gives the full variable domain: DAGVTQSPTHLIKTRGQQVTLRCSPISGHKSVSWYQQVLGQGPQFIFQYYEKEERGRGNFPDRFSARQFPNYSSELNVNALLLGDSALYLCASSSEPGQGALRGQFFGPGTRLTVL.

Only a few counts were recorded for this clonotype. In nucleotides, the CDR3 is TGTGCCAGCTCCCGGACAGGGGCGATGAACACTGAAGCTTTCTTT. Translated: CASSRTGAMNTEAFF. The chain has TRBV18 and TRBJ1-1; TRBD1 matches 9 bases. Unmatched junction bases numbered 5, after V lost 6 bases and J lost 0 bases. The CDR3 has 15 residues. Germline V gives CDR1 KGHSH, CDR2 LQKENI.

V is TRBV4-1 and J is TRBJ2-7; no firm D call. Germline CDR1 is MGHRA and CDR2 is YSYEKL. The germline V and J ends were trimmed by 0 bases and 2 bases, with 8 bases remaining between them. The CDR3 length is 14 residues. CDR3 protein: CASSQDSSAYEQYF. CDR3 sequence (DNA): TGCGCCAGCAGCCAAGACTCATCAGCCTACGAGCAGTACTTC.

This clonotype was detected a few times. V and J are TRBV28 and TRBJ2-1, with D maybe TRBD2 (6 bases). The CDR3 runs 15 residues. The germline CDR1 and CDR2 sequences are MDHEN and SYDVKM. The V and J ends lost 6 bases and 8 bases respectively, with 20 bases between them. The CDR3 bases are TGTGCCAGCAGCGCTCCGGGGGTCTCAGACCATGAGCAGTTCTTC. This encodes CASSAPGVSDHEQFF.

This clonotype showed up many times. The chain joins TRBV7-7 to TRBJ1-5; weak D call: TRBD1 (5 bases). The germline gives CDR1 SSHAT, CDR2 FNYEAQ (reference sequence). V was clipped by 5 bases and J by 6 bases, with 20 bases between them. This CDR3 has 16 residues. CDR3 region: CASSQIGQGLGQPQHF. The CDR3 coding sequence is TGTGCCAGCAGCCAAATTGGGCAGGGACTAGGTCAGCCCCAGCATTTT.

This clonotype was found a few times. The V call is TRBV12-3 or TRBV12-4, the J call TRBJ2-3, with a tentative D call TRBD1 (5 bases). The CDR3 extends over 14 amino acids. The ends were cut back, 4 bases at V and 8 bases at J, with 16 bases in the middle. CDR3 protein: CASSWHDQGGTQYF. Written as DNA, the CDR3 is TGTGCCAGCAGTTGGCACGATCAGGGTGGTACGCAGTATTTT.

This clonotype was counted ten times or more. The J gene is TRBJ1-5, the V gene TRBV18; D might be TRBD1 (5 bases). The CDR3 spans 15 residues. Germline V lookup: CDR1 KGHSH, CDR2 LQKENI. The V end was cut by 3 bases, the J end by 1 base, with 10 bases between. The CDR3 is CASSPTGGSNQPQHF. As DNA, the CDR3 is TGTGCCAGCTCACCCACAGGAGGGAGCAATCAGCCCCAGCATTTT.

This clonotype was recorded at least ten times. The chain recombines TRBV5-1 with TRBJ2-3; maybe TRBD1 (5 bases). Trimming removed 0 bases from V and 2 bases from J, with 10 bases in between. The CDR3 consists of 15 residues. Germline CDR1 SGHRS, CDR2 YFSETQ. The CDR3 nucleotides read TGCGCCAGCAGCTTGGAAGGCAGGGTCACAGATACGCAGTATTTT. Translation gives CASSLEGRVTDTQYF. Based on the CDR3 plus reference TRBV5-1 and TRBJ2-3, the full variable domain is KAGVTQTPRYLIKTRGQQVTLSCSPISGHRSVSWYQQTPGQGLQFLFEYFSETQRNKGNFPGRFSGRQFSNSRSEMNVSTLELGDSALYLCASSLEGRVTDTQYFGPGTRLTVL.

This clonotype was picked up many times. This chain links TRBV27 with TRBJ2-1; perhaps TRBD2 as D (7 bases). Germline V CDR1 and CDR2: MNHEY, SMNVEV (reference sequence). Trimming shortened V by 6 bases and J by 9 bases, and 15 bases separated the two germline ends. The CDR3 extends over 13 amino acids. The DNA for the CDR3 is TGTGCCAGCAGACTGTCGGGGGGCGGTGAGCAGTTCTTC. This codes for CASRLSGGGEQFF.

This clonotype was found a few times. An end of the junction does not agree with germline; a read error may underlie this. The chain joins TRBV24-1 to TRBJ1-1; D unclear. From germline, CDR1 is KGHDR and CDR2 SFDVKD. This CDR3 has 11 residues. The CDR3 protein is CATSMNGEAFF. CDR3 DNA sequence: TGTGCTACCAGTATGAATGGTGAAGCTTTCTTT.